These 18 T cell receptor beta chains came from one sample sequenced in a study of regulatory T cells in long-lasting Graves disease. Building of the TCR beta libraries involved iRepertoire HTBI primers and Arm-PCR of CDR3 regions. One entry per CDR3 protein results from TCRdb running MiXCR on the multiplex PCR reads. This table has 350,000 to 400,000 distinct CDR3 sequences, around 15% appearing once. The time point denotes: newly diagnosed GD, antithyroid drugs for less than 3 months. The TCR library was made from RNA extracted from PBMCs. Another study also made use of these data, one on T cells in Graves' hyperthyroidism and ophthalmopathy.

The specimen was peripheral blood mononuclear cells (PBMCs), collected at new diagnosis, from a patient treated with antithyroid drugs. The receptors here all came from a woman between 18 and 29 years old with Graves disease.

Ten or more counts support this clonotype. The rearrangement joins TRBV28 to TRBJ1-1; no definite D call. V was shortened by 6 bases and J by 2 bases, with 13 bases between the two germline ends. The CDR3 contains 14 residues. The V gene's germline CDR1 is MDHEN and CDR2 SYDVKM. The CDR3 is CASSPPGRNTEAFF. The CDR3 nucleotides read TGTGCCAGCAGCCCCCCGGGCCGAAACACTGAAGCTTTCTTT.

Points on this clonotype: A much larger clone lies one base from this, so it may be a read error. Without the conserved terminal phenylalanine or tryptophan, this CDR3 likely stems from a read error. The chain combines TRBV30 with TRBJ2-7, with D perhaps TRBD1 or TRBD2 (5 bases each). Germline V gene data show CDR1 as GTSNPN and CDR2 as SVGIG (reference sequence). V lost 0 bases and J lost 7, with 16 bases in between. CDR3 size: 14 residues. The CDR3 here is CAWSVLWGPGEQYS. The CDR3 bases are TGTGCCTGGAGTGTACTGTGGGGCCCGGGGGAGCAGTACTCC.

Many counts were recorded for this clonotype. The chain links TRBV2 to TRBJ2-1; a possible D gene is TRBD1 (6 bases). CDR1 and CDR2 (germline): SNHLY, FYNNEI. There are 16 residues in the CDR3. V gave up 0 bases and J gave up 4 bases, with 13 bases separating them. The chain's CDR3 is CASSEAVWTEYNEQFF. The CDR3 nucleotides are TGTGCCAGCAGTGAAGCGGTCTGGACAGAGTACAATGAGCAGTTCTTC.

This clonotype occurred many times. V and J are TRBV11-2 and TRBJ2-1; TRBD2 matches 13 bases. The CDR3 covers 18 residues. Per the germline V gene, CDR1 is SGHAT and CDR2 is FQNNGV. V trimming: 1 base; J trimming: 0 bases; junction bases outside the gene matches: 3. In DNA form, the CDR3 reads TGTGCCAGCAGCTTAGCAAGGACTAGCGGGAGCTCCTACAATGAGCAGTTCTTC. Its translation: CASSLARTSGSSYNEQFF.

Only a few counts were recorded for this clonotype. The chain employs TRBV3-1 and TRBJ2-6; 7 positions agree with TRBD1. V gave up 0 bases and J gave up 0 bases; unmatched junction bases: 8. Germline-derived CDR1 and CDR2 are LGHDT and YNNKEL (reference sequence). The length of the CDR3 is 19 residues. The DNA for the CDR3 is TGTGCCAGCAGCCAAGAGGCGACAGGGTCCAGCTCTGGGGCCAACGTCCTGACTTTC. Protein sequence: CASSQEATGSSSGANVLTF.

The chain links TRBV9 to TRBJ2-3; D is ambiguous. The V gene lost 0 bases and the J gene lost 1 base, with 12 bases spanning the gap. Germline values: CDR1 SGDLS, CDR2 YYNGEE. CDR3 length: 16 residues. This chain's CDR3 is CASSVDNPQGTDTQYF. CDR3 bases: TGTGCCAGCAGCGTAGATAACCCTCAGGGCACAGATACGCAGTATTTT.

This clonotype has ten or more counts. The genes are TRBV6-1 and TRBJ1-1; 8 bases fit TRBD1. The CDR3 runs 11 residues. J gave up 10 bases and V 7 bases, and 5 bases lay outside the gene matches. Germline loops: CDR1 MNHNS, CDR2 SASEGT. In nucleotides, the CDR3 is TGTGCCAGCAACCAGGGGGCAGGAGCTTTCTTT. As protein: CASNQGAGAFF.

This clonotype has ten or more counts. The chain employs TRBV11-2 and TRBJ2-3; TRBD2 aligns across 9 bases. This CDR3 has 16 residues. V lost 1 base and J lost 4; bases outside the gene matches: 6. The V gene's germline CDR1 is SGHAT and CDR2 FQNNGV. CDR3 nucleotide sequence: TGTGCCAGCAGCTTAGTGGGCCTAGCGGGGTCAGATACGCAGTATTTT. Amino acids: CASSLVGLAGSDTQYF.

The chain couples TRBV12-5 to TRBJ2-7; 7 nucleotides agree with TRBD1. The CDR3 covers 14 residues. V gave up 1 base and J gave up 5 bases; unmatched junction bases: 5. Germline V gene lookup returns CDR1 LGHNT and CDR2 FRNRAP. This chain's CDR3 is CASGLGQGGHEQYF. CDR3 nucleotides: TGTGCTAGTGGTTTGGGACAGGGCGGCCACGAGCAGTACTTC.

There are a few counts of this clonotype. The chain has TRBV12-3 or TRBV12-4 and TRBJ2-1; 7 bases fit TRBD1. After removal of 4 bases from V and 6 bases from J, the junction contained 6 bases not matched to a gene. CDR3 length equals 14 residues. The CDR3 DNA is TGTGCCAGCAGTTCCCAGGGACAGAGCAATGAGCAGTTCTTC. Translated, it gives CASSSQGQSNEQFF.

With respect to this clonotype: At one end the junction does not follow the germline gene, possibly because of a read error. The CDR3: CASSQQGANTGEPFF. CDR3 DNA sequence: TGTGCCAGCAGTCAACAGGGGGCGAACACCGGGGAGCCGTTTTTT. J is TRBJ2-2 and V is TRBV12-3 or TRBV12-4; TRBD1 agrees at 9 bases. The CDR3 has 15 residues.

The sample holds one count of this clonotype. The junction departs from germline at one end; a sequencing error may be responsible. CDR3 protein: CAGSSGLMNEKLFF. The CDR3 DNA follows: TGTGCCGGCAGCTCTGGGTTAATGAACGAAAAACTGTTTTTT. This chain connects TRBV5-4 to TRBJ1-4, with D unresolved. This CDR3 is built from 14 residues. The germline CDR1 and CDR2 sequences are SGHNT and YYREEE (reference sequence).

This clonotype appeared many times. This chain connects TRBV3-1 to TRBJ1-1; possible D gene TRBD1, 5 bases. The V gene's germline CDR1 is LGHDT and CDR2 YNNKEL (reference sequence). The CDR3 has 14 residues. Deletions cut 1 base from V and 2 bases from J, with 8 bases between. CDR3 in amino acids: CASSQGQLNTEAFF. CDR3 coding DNA: TGTGCCAGCAGCCAAGGACAGCTTAACACTGAAGCTTTCTTT. The variable domain in full, with the rest retrieved from reference TRBV3-1 and TRBJ1-1, is DTAVSQTPKYLVTQMGNDKSIKCEQNLGHDTMYWYKQDSKKFLKIMFSYNNKELIINETVPNRFSPKSPDKAHLNLHINSLELGDSAVYFCASSQGQLNTEAFFGQGTRLTVV.

This clonotype was recorded at least ten times. The chain carries TRBV28 and TRBJ2-7; 7 bases are shared with TRBD1. Germline V CDR1 and CDR2: MDHEN, SYDVKM. This CDR3 contains 15 residues. V gave up 1 base and J gave up 2 bases; unmatched junction bases: 5. CDR3 sequence reads: CASSLSGQATYEQYF. The CDR3 nucleotides read TGTGCCAGCAGTTTATCTGGACAGGCCACCTACGAGCAGTACTTC.

There are many counts of this clonotype. This chain uses TRBV11-2 with TRBJ2-2; no clear D. The ends were cut back, 6 bases at V and 1 base at J, with 6 bases in the middle. This CDR3 has 13 residues. Looked up from germline, CDR1 is SGHAT and CDR2 is FQNNGV. The CDR3 bases are TGTGCCAGCAGTTCCTTGAACACCGGGGAGCTGTTTTTT. This encodes CASSSLNTGELFF.

The table lists this clonotype with many counts. The chain is built from TRBV2 and TRBJ2-1; D unclear. Trimming shortened V by 7 bases and J by 0 bases, and 13 bases separated the two germline ends. CDR3 length: 15 residues. CDR1 is SNHLY and CDR2 is FYNNEI in the germline V gene. In DNA, the CDR3 is TGTGCCAGCATCCAGAGGAAAAGCTCCTACAATGAGCAGTTCTTC. Its translation: CASIQRKSSYNEQFF.

In its sample, this clonotype was seen a few times. The chain combines TRBV7-2 with TRBJ2-5; D remains ambiguous. Germline V lookup: CDR1 SGHTA, CDR2 FQGNSA. The ends were cut back, 2 bases at V and 6 bases at J, with 4 bases in the middle. The CDR3 has 11 amino acids. The chain's CDR3 is CASSLTQTQYF. The CDR3 bases are TGTGCCAGCAGCTTAACCCAGACCCAGTACTTC.

This clonotype was picked up a small number of times. The rearrangement uses TRBV29-1 and TRBJ2-7; 9 bases are a match to TRBD2. Germline assignment: CDR1 SQVTM and CDR2 ANQGSEA. The CDR3 is made up of 13 amino acids. V shed 5 bases and J 5 bases; nucleotides not matched to a gene: 7. The DNA for the CDR3 is TGCAGCGTTCGAGCGGGAGGAGGGCACGAGCAGTACTTC. Residues: CSVRAGGGHEQYF.